This TCR beta chain is from a study of shared clonotypes between healthy human individuals. General study findings and limits: Rarefaction showed that sequencing of sorted subsets was incomplete (despite large depth).

Comment on this clone: The antigen is undetermined.

The CD4+ fraction was divided into a CD45RA+ naive subset and a CD45RA-negative memory subset. CDR1 is KGHSH, CDR2 LQKENI, per germline. The CDR3 extends over 14 amino acids. The V and J ends lost 5 bases and 3 bases respectively, with 13 bases between them. Data came from immunoSEQ multiplex PCR; TCRdb stores just in-frame clones and leaves some out. The sample contains hundreds of thousands of clones, roughly 70% of which appear only once. The rearrangement links TRBV18 to TRBJ2-5; D is perhaps TRBD1 (6 bases). The TCR sequence derives from a woman between 25 and 40 years old in good health. Sequencing used memory CD4+ T cells sorted from blood. The subset denotes: CD45RA-negative fraction. The CDR3 DNA follows: TGTGCCAGCTCATTAAGAGGACAGAAAGAGACCCAGTACTTC. This sequence encodes CASSLRGQKETQYF.